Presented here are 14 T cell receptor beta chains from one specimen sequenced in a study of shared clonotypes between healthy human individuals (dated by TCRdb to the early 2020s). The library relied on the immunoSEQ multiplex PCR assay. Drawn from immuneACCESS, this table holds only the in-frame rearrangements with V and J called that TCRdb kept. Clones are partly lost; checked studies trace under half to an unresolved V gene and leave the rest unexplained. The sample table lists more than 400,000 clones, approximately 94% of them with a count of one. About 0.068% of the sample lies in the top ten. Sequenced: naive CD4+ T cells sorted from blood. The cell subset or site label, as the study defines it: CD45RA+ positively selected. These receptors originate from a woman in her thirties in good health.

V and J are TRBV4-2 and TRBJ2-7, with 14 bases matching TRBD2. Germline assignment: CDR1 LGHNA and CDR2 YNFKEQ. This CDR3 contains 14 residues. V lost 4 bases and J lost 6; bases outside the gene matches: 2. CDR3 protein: CASSPGLAGVEQYF. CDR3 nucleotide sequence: TGTGCCAGCAGCCCGGGACTAGCGGGAGTCGAGCAGTACTTC.

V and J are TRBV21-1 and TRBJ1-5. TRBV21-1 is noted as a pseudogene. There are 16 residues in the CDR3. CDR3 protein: CASSKRTGACNQPQHF. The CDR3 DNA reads TGTGCCAGCAGCAAGAGGACGGGGGCCTGCAATCAGCCCCAGCATTTT.

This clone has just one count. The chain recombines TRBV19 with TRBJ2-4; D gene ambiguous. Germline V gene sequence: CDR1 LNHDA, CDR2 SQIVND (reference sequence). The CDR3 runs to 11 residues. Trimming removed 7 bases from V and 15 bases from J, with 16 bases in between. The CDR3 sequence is CASKQPPLSYF. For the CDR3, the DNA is TGTGCCAGTAAACAACCACCTCTATCGTACTTC.

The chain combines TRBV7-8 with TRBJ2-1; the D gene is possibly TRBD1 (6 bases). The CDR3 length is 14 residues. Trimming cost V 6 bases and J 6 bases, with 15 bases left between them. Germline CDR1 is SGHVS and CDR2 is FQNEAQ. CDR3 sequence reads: CASSSIQGSNEQFF. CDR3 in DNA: TGTGCCAGCAGTTCGATACAGGGTTCCAATGAGCAGTTCTTC.

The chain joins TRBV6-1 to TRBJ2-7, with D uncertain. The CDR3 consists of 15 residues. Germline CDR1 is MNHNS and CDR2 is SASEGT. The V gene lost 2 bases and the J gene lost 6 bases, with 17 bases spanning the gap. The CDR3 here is CASSEKVWARGEQYF. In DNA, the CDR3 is TGTGCCAGCAGTGAAAAGGTGTGGGCCCGAGGCGAGCAGTACTTC.

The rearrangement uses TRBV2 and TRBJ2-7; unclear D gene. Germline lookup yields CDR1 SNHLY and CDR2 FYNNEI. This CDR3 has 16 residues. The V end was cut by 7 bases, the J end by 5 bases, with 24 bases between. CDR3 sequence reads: CASNPPDLNLRHEQYF. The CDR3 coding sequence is TGTGCCAGCAACCCCCCGGACCTCAATCTTAGACACGAGCAGTACTTC.

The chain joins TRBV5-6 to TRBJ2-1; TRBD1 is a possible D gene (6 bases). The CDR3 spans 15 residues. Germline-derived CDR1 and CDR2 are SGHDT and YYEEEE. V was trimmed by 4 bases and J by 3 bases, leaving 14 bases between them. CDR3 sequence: CASSQGFVDYNEQFF. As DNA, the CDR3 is TGTGCCAGCAGCCAGGGGTTTGTGGACTACAATGAGCAGTTCTTC. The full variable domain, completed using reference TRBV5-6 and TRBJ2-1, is DAGVTQSPTHLIKTRGQQVTLRCSPKSGHDTVSWYQQALGQGPQFIFQYYEEEERQRGNFPDRFSGHQFPNYSSELNVNALLLGDSALYLCASSQGFVDYNEQFFGPGTRLTVL.

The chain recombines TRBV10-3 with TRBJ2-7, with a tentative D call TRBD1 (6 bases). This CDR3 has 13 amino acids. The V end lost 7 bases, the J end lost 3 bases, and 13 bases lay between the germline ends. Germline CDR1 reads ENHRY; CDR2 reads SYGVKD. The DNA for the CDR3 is TGTGCCATCAAGAGGGACACTATCTACGAGCAGTACTTC. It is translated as CAIKRDTIYEQYF.

This CDR3 reads CASSRARQRGTEAFF. CDR3 in DNA: TGTGCCAGCAGTAGGGCGAGACAGAGGGGCACTGAAGCTTTCTTT. The V and J genes are TRBV6-5 and TRBJ1-1; possibly TRBD1 for D (5 bases). The germline V gene has CDR1 MNHEY and CDR2 SVGAGI. This CDR3 spans 15 amino acids. Deletions cut 5 bases from V and 4 bases from J, with 17 bases between.

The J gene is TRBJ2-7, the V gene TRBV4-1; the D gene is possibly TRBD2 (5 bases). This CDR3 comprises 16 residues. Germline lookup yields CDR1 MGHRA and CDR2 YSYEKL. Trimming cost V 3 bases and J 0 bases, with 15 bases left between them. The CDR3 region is CASSQAETNPSYEQYF. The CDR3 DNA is TGCGCCAGCAGCCAGGCGGAGACTAATCCCTCCTACGAGCAGTACTTC.

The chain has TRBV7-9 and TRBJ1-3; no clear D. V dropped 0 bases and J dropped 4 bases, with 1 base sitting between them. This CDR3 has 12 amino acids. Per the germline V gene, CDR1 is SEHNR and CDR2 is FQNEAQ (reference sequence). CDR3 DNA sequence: TGTGCCAGCAGCTTAGCCGGAAACACCATATATTTT. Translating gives CASSLAGNTIYF.

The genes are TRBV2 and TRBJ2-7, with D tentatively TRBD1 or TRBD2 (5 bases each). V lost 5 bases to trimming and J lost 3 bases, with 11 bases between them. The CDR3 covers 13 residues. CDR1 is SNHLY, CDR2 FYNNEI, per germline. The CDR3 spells CASSMGTLYEQYF. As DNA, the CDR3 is TGTGCCAGCAGTATGGGGACCCTCTACGAGCAGTACTTC.

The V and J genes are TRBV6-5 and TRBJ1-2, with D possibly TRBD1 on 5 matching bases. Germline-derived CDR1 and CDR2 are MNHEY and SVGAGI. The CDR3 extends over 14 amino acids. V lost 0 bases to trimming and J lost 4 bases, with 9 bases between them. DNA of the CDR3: TGTGCCAGCAGTTACTCCAGGGACGGCTATGGCTACACCTTC. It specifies CASSYSRDGYGYTF.

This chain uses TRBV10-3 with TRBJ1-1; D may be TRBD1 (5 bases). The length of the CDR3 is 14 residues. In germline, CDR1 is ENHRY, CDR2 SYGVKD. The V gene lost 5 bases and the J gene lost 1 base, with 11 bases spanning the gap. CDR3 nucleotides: TGTGCCATCAGTATAACAGGACAGAACACTGAAGCTTTCTTT. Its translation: CAISITGQNTEAFF.